This T cell receptor (beta chain) is drawn from a study of OX40 agonist ivuxolimab in advanced cancers. CDR1 is SGDLS, CDR2 YYNGEE, per germline. V was trimmed by 4 bases and J by 0 bases, leaving 8 bases between them. CDR3 length: 13 residues. Data came from immunoSEQ multiplex PCR; TCRdb stores just in-frame clones and leaves some out. The repertoire includes some 100,000 clones, roughly nine tenths of them detected once, and approximately 0.3% sits in the top ten. This sequence was found in an adult with an advanced solid tumor such as melanoma, head and neck, liver or kidney cancer. The chain uses TRBV9 and TRBJ2-7; D might be TRBD1 or TRBD2, each matching 5 bases. The sequences come from CD4+ or CD8+ T cells sorted from blood, collected in a trial of the OX40 agonist ivuxolimab. Here the CDR3 DNA reads TGTGCCAGCAGCCGGGACCACTCCTACGAGCAGTACTTC. It yields the protein CASSRDHSYEQYF.